The sequence of this T cell receptor (beta chain) was determined in a study of cytomegalovirus exposure and HLA in healthy donors. Study-level results: After further analysis at a later stage, 16,951 TCR beta sequences were associated with HLA alleles at 0.05 false discovery rate. Most TCR beta V segments were productive about 87% or about 30% of the time in an earlier analysis.

60 Vbeta and 13 Jbeta primers were used in PCR. Sequencing was performed with immunoSEQ multiplex PCR; in TCRdb, only in-frame clones are kept and a portion is missing. Among 150,000 to 200,000 clones, 70% to 80% were seen once, and the ten largest hold about 4.6%. CDR3 length: 14 amino acids. V was cut by 0 bases and J by 3 bases, with 5 bases left in between. Germline V gene data show CDR1 as LGHNA and CDR2 as YSLEER. To note about this clone: Its antigen remains unidentified.

The receptor's source is a man aged 35 to 55 in good health and CMV-seronegative. The specimen sequenced was PBMCs. The chain employs TRBV4-3 and TRBJ2-2; D is ambiguous. The chain's CDR3 is CASSQDRYTGELFF. The CDR3 DNA reads as TGCGCCAGCAGCCAAGACAGATACACCGGGGAGCTGTTTTTT.